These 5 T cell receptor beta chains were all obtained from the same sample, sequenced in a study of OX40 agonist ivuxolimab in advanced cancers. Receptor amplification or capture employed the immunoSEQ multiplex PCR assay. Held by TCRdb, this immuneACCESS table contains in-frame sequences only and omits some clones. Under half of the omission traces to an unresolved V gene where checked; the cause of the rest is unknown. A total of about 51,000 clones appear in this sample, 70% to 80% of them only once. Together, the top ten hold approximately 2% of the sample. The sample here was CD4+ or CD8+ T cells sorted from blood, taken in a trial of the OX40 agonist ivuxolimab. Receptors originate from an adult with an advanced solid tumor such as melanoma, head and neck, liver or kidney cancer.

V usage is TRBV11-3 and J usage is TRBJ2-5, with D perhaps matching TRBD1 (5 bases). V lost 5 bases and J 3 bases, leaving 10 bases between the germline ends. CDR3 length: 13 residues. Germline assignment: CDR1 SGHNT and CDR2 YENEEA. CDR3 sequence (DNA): TGTGCCAGCAGCCAGGGCATCGAAGAGACCCAGTACTTC. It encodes CASSQGIEETQYF.

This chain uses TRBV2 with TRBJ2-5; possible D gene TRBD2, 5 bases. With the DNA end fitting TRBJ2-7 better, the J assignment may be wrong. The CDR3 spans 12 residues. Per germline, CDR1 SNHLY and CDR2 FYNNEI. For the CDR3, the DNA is TGTGCCAGCGGGAGACTCTCCTACGAGCAGTACTTC. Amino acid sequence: CASGRLSYEQYF.

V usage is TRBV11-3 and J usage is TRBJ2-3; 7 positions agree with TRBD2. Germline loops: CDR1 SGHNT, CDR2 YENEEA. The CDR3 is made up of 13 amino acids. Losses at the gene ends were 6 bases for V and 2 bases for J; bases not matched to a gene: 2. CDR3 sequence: CASRGGFTDTQYF. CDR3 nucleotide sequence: TGTGCCAGCAGGGGAGGGTTCACAGATACGCAGTATTTT.

The CDR3 DNA follows: TGCAGCGTTTACGGGCCCTTATCCTACGAGCAGTACTTC. Its protein product is CSVYGPLSYEQYF. The chain employs TRBV29-1 and TRBJ2-7; D is undetermined. This CDR3 contains 13 residues. V was cut by 5 bases and J by 1 base, with 12 bases left in between. Germline V lookup: CDR1 SQVTM, CDR2 ANQGSEA.

The CDR3 DNA follows: TGTGCCAGCAGCGGACAGGCAGCGAACACCGGGGAGCTGTTTTTT. As protein: CASSGQAANTGELFF. This chain joins TRBV5-4 and TRBJ2-2, with 7 bases fitting TRBD1. Germline V CDR1 and CDR2: SGHNT, YYREEE (reference sequence). V shed 4 bases, J shed 0 bases, and the junction held 3 bases outside the gene matches. The CDR3 has 15 residues. Drawing the rest from reference TRBV5-4 and TRBJ2-2, the complete variable domain is ETGVTQSPTHLIKTRGQQVTLRCSSQSGHNTVSWYQQALGQGPQFIFQYYREEENGRGNFPPRFSGLQFPNYSSELNVNALELDDSALYLCASSGQAANTGELFFGEGSRLTVL.